The 12 T cell receptor beta chains below come from one sample, sequenced in a study of OX40 agonist ivuxolimab in advanced cancers. The assay was immunoSEQ multiplex PCR, and TCRdb's table has in-frame clones only and misses some. The sample lists roughly 86,000 clones; approximately 90% were seen once. Source: CD4+ or CD8+ T cells sorted from blood, taken in a trial of the OX40 agonist ivuxolimab. The receptors stem from an adult with an advanced solid tumor such as melanoma, head and neck, liver or kidney cancer.

The chain is built from TRBV9 and TRBJ2-1; weak D call: TRBD1 (6 bases). The V end was cut by 3 bases, the J end by 6 bases, with 19 bases between. In germline, CDR1 is SGDLS, CDR2 YYNGEE. The CDR3 consists of 16 residues. CDR3 bases: TGTGCCAGCAGCGCCGAGGTGGACAGTCCCCTCAATGAGCAGTTCTTC. Protein sequence: CASSAEVDSPLNEQFF.

The chain uses TRBV19 and TRBJ2-5; perhaps TRBD2 as D (6 bases). CDR3 length: 15 residues. Trimming cost V 6 bases and J 2 bases, with 16 bases left between them. CDR1 and CDR2 from the germline V gene are LNHDA and SQIVND (reference sequence). In DNA form, the CDR3 reads TGTGCCAGTAGCGGGGCCAGGAGGGATCAAGAGACCCAGTACTTC. Translated: CASSGARRDQETQYF.

This sequence joins TRBV5-8 and TRBJ1-4, with 7 bases aligning to TRBD1. The V and J ends lost 0 bases and 5 bases, in that order; junction bases with no gene match: 4. This CDR3 has 15 amino acids. Germline-derived CDR1 and CDR2 are SGHTS and YDEGEE. The CDR3 DNA sequence: TGTGCCAGCAGCTTGGGCAGGGGGAGAAATGAAAAACTGTTTTTT. Its translation: CASSLGRGRNEKLFF.

The genes are TRBV11-2 and TRBJ2-3; D not certain. The germline V and J ends were trimmed by 1 base and 2 bases, with 13 bases remaining between them. The CDR3 runs to 16 residues. CDR1 and CDR2 (germline): SGHAT, FQNNGV. The CDR3 sequence: CASSLVGSRITDTQYF. The CDR3, as DNA: TGTGCCAGCAGCTTAGTCGGGTCTAGGATCACAGATACGCAGTATTTT.

The V and J genes are TRBV7-2 and TRBJ2-3, with D unclear. Trimming removed 5 bases from V and 6 bases from J, with 18 bases in between. The CDR3 extends over 15 amino acids. The germline V gene encodes CDR1 SGHTA and CDR2 FQGNSA. The chain's CDR3 is CASSPVGQKGDTQYF. CDR3 DNA sequence: TGTGCCAGCAGCCCCGTGGGTCAGAAAGGGGATACGCAGTATTTT.

This clone occurred once. The chain employs TRBV5-1 and TRBJ2-1, with 10 positions matching TRBD1. Germline assignment: CDR1 SGHRS and CDR2 YFSETQ. J lost 7 bases, V lost 0 bases, and 10 bases had no gene match. The CDR3 runs to 17 residues. CDR3 region: CASSLVGQGIFTNEQFF. Written as DNA, the CDR3 is TGCGCCAGCAGCTTGGTGGGACAGGGGATATTTACAAATGAGCAGTTCTTC.

The rearrangement uses TRBV29-1 and TRBJ1-4; a possible D gene is TRBD1 (5 bases). Trimming pared 4 bases from V and 3 bases from J, leaving 18 bases between. The CDR3 extends over 16 amino acids. Germline lookup yields CDR1 SQVTM and CDR2 ANQGSEA. The CDR3 DNA sequence: TGCAGCGTTGGGCGGACCCGAAGAGGGGCTAATGAAAAACTGTTTTTT. It is translated as CSVGRTRRGANEKLFF.

V usage is TRBV28 and J usage is TRBJ1-2; a weak D match, TRBD1 (5 bases). Trimming stripped 3 bases from V and 5 bases from J, with 19 bases between. Germline V lookup: CDR1 MDHEN, CDR2 SYDVKM. This CDR3 contains 16 residues. CDR3 nucleotide sequence: TGTGCCAGCAGTTTTGTGGCTGGGGGGAAAGGGTATGGCTACACCTTC. Protein product: CASSFVAGGKGYGYTF.

The chain joins TRBV5-1 to TRBJ2-2; possibly TRBD2 for D (6 bases). Germline V gene lookup returns CDR1 SGHRS and CDR2 YFSETQ. This CDR3 is 15 amino acids long. Trimming cost V 2 bases and J 2 bases, with 10 bases left between them. In nucleotides, the CDR3 is TGCGCCAGCAGCTTAGTACTAGCAAACACCGGGGAGCTGTTTTTT. Protein sequence: CASSLVLANTGELFF.

V gene TRBV6-6 combines with J gene TRBJ2-5; a weak D match, TRBD1 (6 bases). CDR3 length equals 13 residues. With 4 bases removed from V and 7 bases from J, the gap between germline ends came to 13 bases. Per the germline V gene, CDR1 is MNHNY and CDR2 is SVGAGI (reference sequence). CDR3: CASSSLGGGTQYF. CDR3 sequence (DNA): TGTGCCAGCAGTTCCCTAGGGGGTGGGACCCAGTACTTC.

The rearrangement joins TRBV23-1 to TRBJ1-2; D is ambiguous. TRBV23-1 is an ORF; its function is uncertain. This CDR3 comprises 11 residues. The germline V and J ends were trimmed by 3 bases and 1 base, with 0 bases remaining between them. The CDR3 region has the DNA TGCGCCAGCAGTCATAACTATGGCTACACCTTC. This sequence encodes CASSHNYGYTF.

This sequence joins TRBV6-5 and TRBJ1-2; a possible D gene is TRBD1 (5 bases). The CDR3 covers 14 residues. Looked up from germline, CDR1 is MNHEY and CDR2 is SVGAGI. The ends were cut back, 2 bases at V and 2 bases at J, with 9 bases in the middle. CDR3 sequence (DNA): TGTGCCAGCAGTTACAGGGGTAGCAACTATGGCTACACCTTC. Amino acid sequence: CASSYRGSNYGYTF.